Shown below are 3 T cell receptor beta chains from a single sample sequenced in a study of cytomegalovirus exposure and HLA in healthy donors. Primers included in the PCR were 60 Vbeta and 13 Jbeta primers. TCRdb keeps only in-frame clones here, not all; method: immunoSEQ multiplex PCR. The repertoire includes about 190,000 clones, about nine tenths of them detected once, and about 1.1% sits in the top ten. Sequencing used PBMCs. These receptors were obtained from a boy aged 2 to 9 in good health and CMV-seronegative.

The rearrangement links TRBV19 to TRBJ2-1, with 8 bases matching TRBD2. Per germline, CDR1 LNHDA and CDR2 SQIVND (reference sequence). V was pared by 5 bases and J by 4 bases, with 7 bases of the junction left unmatched. The CDR3 is 15 residues long. The CDR3 bases are TGTGCCAGTAGTCTAAGCGGGAGACTTTACAATGAGCAGTTCTTC. It specifies CASSLSGRLYNEQFF.

The J gene is TRBJ1-5, the V gene TRBV4-1; D is undetermined. V was trimmed by 1 base and J by 5 bases, leaving 12 bases between them. This CDR3 is built from 15 residues. The germline V gene encodes CDR1 MGHRA and CDR2 YSYEKL. As DNA, the CDR3 is TGCGCCAGCAGCCAAGGAGGGCCAGAAGATCAGCCCCAGCATTTT. Protein sequence: CASSQGGPEDQPQHF.

The chain employs TRBV6-6 and TRBJ1-5; TRBD1 is a possible D gene (6 bases). The CDR3 is 15 residues long. V lost 2 bases and J lost 6, with 14 bases in between. The germline CDR1 and CDR2 sequences are MNHNY and SVGAGI (reference sequence). The chain's CDR3 is CASSYAAGDVQPQHF. For the CDR3, the DNA is TGTGCCAGCAGTTACGCGGCAGGGGATGTTCAGCCCCAGCATTTT.